These 13 T cell receptor beta chains originate from one sample sequenced in a study of T cell responses to AZD1222 COVID-19 vaccine. Clones were read by immunoSEQ multiplex PCR, and TCRdb kept only the in-frame ones, dropping some. The sample holds some 180,000 clones, roughly 88% seen once. The sample in question was peripheral blood, obtained on day 0 of AZD1222 vaccination. All receptors derive from an adult in good health.

The chain uses TRBV24-1 and TRBJ2-3; D gene uncertain. This CDR3 has 13 amino acids. Germline lookup yields CDR1 KGHDR and CDR2 SFDVKD. Trimming took 7 bases from V and 2 from J, leaving 9 bases between them. In DNA, the CDR3 is TGTGCCACCAGGGGCAGGACCACAGATACGCAGTATTTT. This translates into CATRGRTTDTQYF.

V and J are TRBV29-1 and TRBJ2-5; D is undetermined. Per the germline V gene, CDR1 is SQVTM and CDR2 is ANQGSEA. The ends were cut back, 5 bases at V and 5 bases at J, with 18 bases in the middle. The CDR3 runs 14 residues. Here the CDR3 reads CSVYLQDGWETQYF. The CDR3 nucleotides read TGCAGCGTTTACCTTCAAGATGGTTGGGAGACCCAGTACTTC.

The table lists this clone with a count of one. The chain combines TRBV19 with TRBJ1-5; D is perhaps TRBD1 (5 bases). The CDR3 spans 14 residues. Germline CDR1 LNHDA, CDR2 SQIVND (reference sequence). V was pared by 1 base and J by 16 bases, with 20 bases between. CDR3 protein: CASSIVLGGPTGHF. The CDR3 DNA sequence: TGTGCCAGTAGTATAGTATTGGGGGGACCTACGGGCCATTTT.

This clone has just one count. The J gene is TRBJ2-5, the V gene TRBV5-1; 13 bases are a match to TRBD2. V was pared by 4 bases and J by 4 bases, with 10 bases of the junction left unmatched. The germline V gene encodes CDR1 SGHRS and CDR2 YFSETQ. CDR3 length equals 17 residues. The DNA of the CDR3 is TGCGCCAGCAGCCCACCCGGACTAGCGGGGGTTCGAGAGACCCAGTACTTC. Translation: CASSPPGLAGVRETQYF.

The rearrangement uses TRBV7-8 and TRBJ1-2, with 12 bases that match TRBD1. The CDR3 sequence is 16 residues long. V shed 1 base, J shed 8 bases, and the junction held 8 bases outside the gene matches. Germline CDR1 and CDR2: SGHVS and FQNEAQ. The CDR3 sequence: CASSLDWGQGAGGYTF. In nucleotides, the CDR3 is TGTGCCAGCAGCTTAGATTGGGGACAGGGGGCTGGAGGCTACACCTTC.

J is TRBJ2-2 and V is TRBV11-2; D not resolved. Germline V lookup: CDR1 SGHAT, CDR2 FQNNGV. The CDR3 is 13 residues long. V was cut by 5 bases and J by 4 bases, with 8 bases left in between. The CDR3 bases are TGTGCCAGCAGCGTCTCAGGCACCGGGGAGCTGTTTTTT. Its translation: CASSVSGTGELFF. The whole variable domain, filled in from reference TRBV11-2 and TRBJ2-2, reads EAGVAQSPRYKIIEKRQSVAFWCNPISGHATLYWYQQILGQGPKLLIQFQNNGVVDDSQLPKDRFSAERLKGVDSTLKIQPAKLEDSAVYLCASSVSGTGELFFGEGSRLTVL.

V usage is TRBV9 and J usage is TRBJ2-1; possibly TRBD2 for D (5 bases). Germline CDR1 and CDR2: SGDLS and YYNGEE. V was shortened by 4 bases and J by 7 bases, with 12 bases between the two germline ends. CDR3 length equals 13 residues. The CDR3 DNA reads as TGTGCCAGCAGCCCCTCGCCGGGGAATGAGCAGTTCTTC. Residues: CASSPSPGNEQFF.

Only one count was recorded for this clone. The chain carries TRBV19 and TRBJ1-2; TRBD1 agrees at 9 bases. The CDR3 totals 13 residues. After removal of 3 bases from V and 8 bases from J, the junction contained 4 bases not matched to a gene. Germline-derived CDR1 and CDR2 are LNHDA and SQIVND (reference sequence). The CDR3 DNA follows: TGTGCCAGTAGTATCGGGACAGGGATCGGCTACACCTTC. Protein product: CASSIGTGIGYTF.

In regard to this clone: Other nucleotide sequences in the sample specify the same CDR3. The chain recombines TRBV25-1 with TRBJ1-5; unclear D gene. The CDR3 covers 14 residues. Germline CDR1 is MGHDK and CDR2 is SYGVNS. Trimming took 3 bases from V and 6 from J, leaving 12 bases between them. The CDR3 nucleotides are TGTGCCAGCAGTGAGGGCCAGGAGGTTCAGCCCCAGCATTTT. It specifies CASSEGQEVQPQHF.

This rearrangement joins TRBV6-5 to TRBJ2-7; TRBD2 matches 8 bases. The J segment lost 0 bases and the V segment lost 7 bases, leaving 8 bases of the junction unmatched. From germline, CDR1 is MNHEY and CDR2 SVGAGI. The CDR3 has 15 residues. CDR3 sequence: CASTPRGGFSYEQYF. The DNA of the CDR3 is TGTGCCAGCACCCCCCGGGGGGGGTTCTCCTACGAGCAGTACTTC.

In nucleotides, the CDR3 is TGTGCCAGCAGTGCCCCTACAGGGGACAAAAACATTCAGTACTTC. As protein: CASSAPTGDKNIQYF. The chain joins TRBV25-1 to TRBJ2-4; 7 nucleotides align to TRBD1. Germline V gene lookup returns CDR1 MGHDK and CDR2 SYGVNS. CDR3 length: 15 residues. J was trimmed by 3 bases and V by 4 bases; bases with no gene match: 6.

The chain carries TRBV6-2 or TRBV6-3 and TRBJ1-1, with no clear D. V was clipped by 3 bases and J by 4 bases, with 9 bases between them. Germline CDR1 and CDR2: MNHEY and SVGEGT. The CDR3 totals 13 residues. The CDR3 nucleotides are TGTGCCAGCAGTTATGACCCGGGCACTGAAGCTTTCTTT. Protein: CASSYDPGTEAFF.

The gene calls are TRBV5-1 and TRBJ1-2; tentatively, D is TRBD1 (5 bases). Trimming removed 3 bases from V and 4 bases from J, with 7 bases in between. The CDR3 is made up of 12 amino acids. Germline V gene lookup returns CDR1 SGHRS and CDR2 YFSETQ. In DNA form, the CDR3 reads TGCGCCAGCAGCTCGGGGACCTATGGCTACACCTTC. It translates to CASSSGTYGYTF.